This TCR beta chain derives from a study of blood T cell repertoires in COVID-19. Clones were sequenced by immunoSEQ multiplex PCR, and TCRdb holds only the in-frame ones, with some missing. The repertoire holds 55,000 to 80,000 clones, with roughly 89% as singletons. The V gene's germline CDR1 is SEHNR and CDR2 FQNEAQ (reference sequence). The CDR3 has 14 residues. J lost 4 bases, V lost 5 bases, and 4 bases had no gene match. The sequencing sample was made of peripheral blood. The chain is built from TRBV7-9 and TRBJ1-2, with 10 bases lining up with TRBD1. The sequence was obtained from a human donor in a cohort sampled during active COVID-19. The CDR3 spells CASSPGQGGYGYTF. In nucleotides, the CDR3 is TGTGCCAGCAGCCCCGGACAGGGGGGCTATGGCTACACCTTC. Full variable domain (rest looked up from reference TRBV7-9 and TRBJ1-2): DTGVSQNPRHKITKRGQNVTFRCDPISEHNRLYWYRQTLGQGPEFLTYFQNEAQLEKSRLLSDRFSAERPKGSFSTLEIQRTEQGDSAMYLCASSPGQGGYGYTFGSGTRLTVV.